The sequence of this TCR beta chain was determined in a study of blood T cell repertoires in COVID-19. The method was immunoSEQ multiplex PCR; TCRdb's version includes in-frame clones alone and lacks a portion of them. The sample consists of about 250,000 clones, 86% of them appearing once. The V end lost 5 bases, the J end lost 5 bases, and 6 bases lay between the germline ends. The CDR3 totals 12 residues. The rearrangement uses TRBV12-3 or TRBV12-4 and TRBJ2-2, with no clear D. The source of this sequence is a woman older than 75 with COVID-19, enrolled during active disease. The specimen was peripheral blood. The DNA for the CDR3 is TGTGCCAGCAGTCGGGTTACCGGGGAGCTGTTTTTT. It yields the protein CASSRVTGELFF.